The rows below give T cell receptor beta chains drawn from one sample of a study of cytomegalovirus exposure and HLA in healthy donors. TCRdb's table, derived via immunoSEQ multiplex PCR, lists solely in-frame clones and lacks some. Of 150,000 to 200,000 clones in the sample, around three quarters are singletons; the top ten hold 4.4%. The sample consisted of PBMCs. These receptors all stem from a woman aged 25 to 39 in good health and CMV-seropositive. Both conserved end residues are trimmed from each CDR3. Clone sizes are given selectively: once, few, many, or a class where the clone is expanded.

j_call clone_size cdr3_length v_call cdr3_aa
TRBJ2-1 once 15 TRBV9 ASSPGLGGSSYNEQF
TRBJ1-1 - 10 TRBV27 ASSKGATEAF
TRBJ2-7 - 12 TRBV4-3 ASSQGRGTYEQY
TRBJ2-3 - 11 TRBV6-6 ASSFRTGITQY
TRBJ1-1 - 16 TRBV7-9 ASSPDRITFRGDTEAF
TRBJ1-1 - 12 TRBV4-1 ASSLGGTGTEAF
TRBJ2-7 - 12 TRBV10-1 ASSEGLPPYEQY
TRBJ2-7 - 12 TRBV7-6 ASSLASSAYEQY
TRBJ2-7 - 11 TRBV28 ASRTGGLSEQY
TRBJ2-1 few 14 TRBV5-1 ASSLISGGSYNEQF
TRBJ1-4 - 13 TRBV27 ASSWGGATNEKLF
TRBJ2-7 - 12 TRBV7-2 ASSSDRGAYEQY
TRBJ2-1 - 15 TRBV11-2 ASSLGRGQGATGEQF
TRBJ1-2 - 11 TRBV10-1 ASSEGTDYGHT
TRBJ1-2 - 9 TRBV2 ASSSGGGYT
TRBJ2-5 - 13 TRBV4-3 ASSQDRLARETQY
TRBJ2-1 few 13 TRBV18 ASSPRQGIFDEQF
TRBJ2-1 once 11 TRBV7-6 ASSLSTEYEQF
TRBJ1-2 - 10 TRBV5-1 ASRLGEGGYT
TRBJ1-4 once 15 TRBV5-1 ASSVTDSPWQAEKLF
TRBJ2-5 - 14 TRBV2 ASSEATSGLQETQY
TRBJ2-2 few 14 TRBV25-1 ASSGPPRGRTGELF
TRBJ2-7 - 12 TRBV5-4 ASSRGTGQYEQY
TRBJ2-1 - 14 TRBV11-2 ASSLLGTHGGNEQF
TRBJ2-1 - 12 TRBV7-6 ASSSYDEGDEQF
TRBJ1-1 - 13 TRBV7-2 ASGMGRPSDTEAF
TRBJ2-5 few 11 TRBV5-1 ASSLRGEETQY
TRBJ2-3 - 13 TRBV11-3 ASSPSAGPRNTQY
TRBJ2-7 - 12 TRBV27 ASSLNRASYEQY
TRBJ2-2 - 13 TRBV4-1 ASQTWTGEAGELF
TRBJ2-2 - 15 TRBV19 ASQEPFESANTGELF
TRBJ2-3 - 13 TRBV30 AWSPGSGREGTQY
TRBJ1-2 - 12 TRBV6-1 ASSDFSAGVGYT
TRBJ2-5 - 13 TRBV18 ASSPRAGTEETQY
TRBJ2-5 - 13 TRBV30 AWSVGAGRVETQY
TRBJ2-1 - 14 TRBV2 ASQPPGGIKGNEQF
TRBJ1-5 - 16 TRBV27 ASSLYGQHQLGNQPQH
TRBJ2-1 - 15 TRBV5-4 ASSLGPGTGPYNEQF
TRBJ1-2 - 12 TRBV2 ASSGQGRVHGYT
TRBJ1-1 - 14 TRBV18 ASSLTGTGENTEAF
TRBJ2-1 - 15 TRBV4-1 ASSQPTSGVSYNEQF
TRBJ1-2 - 9 TRBV29-1 SVGGLYGYT
TRBJ1-1 - 10 TRBV29-1 SVEGTTGRAF
TRBJ1-2 once 10 TRBV7-9 ASSLLGDGYT
TRBJ2-7 - 12 TRBV6-1 ASKRDRGPYEQY
TRBJ1-2 - 13 TRBV5-4 ASRFKSEAPIGYT
TRBJ2-1 - 11 TRBV6-5 ASSYSRGTEQF
TRBJ2-5 - 13 TRBV6-5 ASSYSSGVQETQY
TRBJ1-1 - 11 TRBV15 ATSRVDRPEAF
TRBJ2-7 - 12 TRBV12-2 ASRLANREYEQY
TRBJ2-4 once 16 TRBV7-8 ASSLGLRGPGAKNIQY
TRBJ2-1 once 14 TRBV15 ATSRGLARRYNEQF
TRBJ2-3 - 11 TRBV10-1 ASSVSGTDTQY
TRBJ2-1 - 12 TRBV4-3 ASSTRDRNNEQF
TRBJ1-2 - 14 TRBV2 ASRASGRSRAYGYT
TRBJ1-4 - 13 TRBV7-2 ASSLSGTVNEKLF
TRBJ1-1 once 16 TRBV12-2 ASRPITGGRLVNTEAF
TRBJ2-2 - 13 TRBV7-9 ASSGGQGNTGELF
TRBJ2-1 - 13 TRBV11-2 ASSLIGTGGDEQF
TRBJ2-1 - 13 TRBV5-4 ASSKAGGNYNEQF